The 8 T cell receptor beta chains listed next were all sequenced from one sample in a study of human CD8 memory T cell subsets. TCR beta libraries were made by UMI-labeled 5' RACE. TCRdb re-called the 5' RACE reads; one entry per CDR3 protein, DNA not given. This listing includes 9,500 to 12,000 distinct CDR3 sequences. Exhausted-like traits marked the TPEX cells, which were CCR7+ PD-1+ TIGIT+ early memory CD8+ T cells. The sequenced sample was CD8+ T cells from PBMCs. The receptors shown here come from a human donor in good health.

This chain's CDR3 is CASSLARDYSYEQYF. The rearrangement uses TRBV7-2 and TRBJ2-7. The CDR3 covers 15 residues. CDR1 and CDR2 from the germline V gene are SGHTA and FQGNSA.

By frequency, this clonotype registers medium-sized. The rearrangement uses TRBV19 and TRBJ1-1. The length of the CDR3 is 14 residues. Germline loops: CDR1 LNHDA, CDR2 SQIVND (reference sequence). This chain's CDR3 is CASSGTSRDTEAFF.

The chain combines TRBV7-9 with TRBJ1-2. From germline, CDR1 is SEHNR and CDR2 FQNEAQ (reference sequence). The CDR3 is made up of 14 amino acids. The chain's CDR3 is CASSLDSEVYGYTF. Together with reference TRBV7-9 and TRBJ1-2, the CDR3 gives the full variable domain: DTGVSQNPRHKITKRGQNVTFRCDPISEHNRLYWYRQTLGQGPEFLTYFQNEAQLEKSRLLSDRFSAERPKGSFSTLEIQRTEQGDSAMYLCASSLDSEVYGYTFGSGTRLTVV.

The CDR3 sequence is CASSAQGPATNEKLFF. The V call is TRBV5-1, the J call TRBJ1-4; TCRdb selects TRBD1, and the lack of DNA leaves this call unchecked. Germline values: CDR1 SGHRS, CDR2 YFSETQ. The CDR3 loop spans 16 amino acids.

The V and J genes are TRBV7-2 and TRBJ1-4. From germline, CDR1 is SGHTA and CDR2 FQGNSA. The CDR3 contains 14 residues. This CDR3 reads CASSLNDLNEKLFF.

This sequence joins TRBV20-1 and TRBJ2-1; TCRdb's D gene call, TRBD2, goes unchecked for lack of DNA. CDR3 length: 16 amino acids. Germline CDR1 DFQATT, CDR2 SNEGSKA (reference sequence). The CDR3 is CSASPSRAGDYNEQFF.

This rearrangement joins TRBV12-3 or TRBV12-4 to TRBJ2-3; no DNA is available, so the TRBD1 call from TCRdb remains unchecked. This CDR3 comprises 14 residues. The chain's CDR3 is CASSFQQGTDTQYF.

The V call is TRBV27, the J call TRBJ2-7; checking the TCRdb D call of TRBD1 is not possible without DNA. Germline CDR1 reads MNHEY; CDR2 reads SMNVEV (reference sequence). This CDR3 has 16 residues. CDR3 loop: CASSPAIGDLFYEQYF.